The next 24 T cell receptor beta chains were all read from a single sample in a study of blood T cell repertoires in COVID-19. Clones were sequenced by immunoSEQ multiplex PCR, and TCRdb holds only the in-frame ones, with some missing. This table holds about 200,000 clones, approximately 83% found once. Sequenced input: peripheral blood. The receptors stem from a man in his forties or fifties with acute or convalescent COVID-19.

The chain combines TRBV19 with TRBJ2-6; D gene uncertain. Trimming left V 5 bases short and J 2 bases short, with 4 bases between. Germline CDR1 and CDR2: LNHDA and SQIVND (reference sequence). There are 13 residues in the CDR3. In nucleotides, the CDR3 is TGTGCCAGTAGTGTCACTGGGGCCAACGTCCTGACTTTC. It is translated as CASSVTGANVLTF.

In its sample, this clone was seen once. The J gene is TRBJ2-5, the V gene TRBV7-9; 7 nucleotides match TRBD1. CDR1 SEHNR and CDR2 FQNEAQ come from the germline V gene (reference sequence). CDR3 length: 15 amino acids. The J segment lost 4 bases and the V segment lost 7 bases, leaving 12 bases of the junction unmatched. The DNA of the CDR3 is TGTGCCAGCATCGCCGTAGACAGGGATCGAGAGACCCAGTACTTC. As protein: CASIAVDRDRETQYF.

As to this clone: Other DNA sequences within the sample encode an identical CDR3. The V gene is TRBV12-3 or TRBV12-4, the J gene TRBJ2-7; weak D call: TRBD2 (7 bases). V lost 2 bases and J 3 bases, leaving 8 bases between the germline ends. The CDR3 runs 13 residues. CDR3 nucleotide sequence: TGTGCCAGCAGTTTAAGGGGGGGCTACGAGCAGTACTTC. Protein: CASSLRGGYEQYF.

The chain links TRBV6-6 to TRBJ2-7; 7 nucleotides line up with TRBD1. The germline V gene has CDR1 MNHNY and CDR2 SVGAGI (reference sequence). This CDR3 has 15 amino acids. Trimming removed 4 bases from V and 2 bases from J; junction bases left unmatched: 8. CDR3 in DNA: TGTGCCAGCAGTTCTGCAGGGGGAGAACCCTACGAGCAGTACTTC. Translation gives CASSSAGGEPYEQYF.

This clone was detected only a few times. The chain has TRBV4-3 and TRBJ1-5; no clear D gene. CDR1 and CDR2 from the germline V gene are LGHNA and YSLEER. Trimming left V 0 bases short and J 3 bases short, with 12 bases between. CDR3 length: 16 residues. Written as DNA, the CDR3 is TGCGCCAGCAGCCAAGAGATAGGAGATATCAATCAGCCCCAGCATTTT. This encodes CASSQEIGDINQPQHF.

This chain connects TRBV18 to TRBJ1-5; D remains ambiguous. The V end was cut by 6 bases, the J end by 2 bases, with 11 bases between. The CDR3 loop spans 14 amino acids. The germline V gene has CDR1 KGHSH and CDR2 LQKENI. The CDR3 region has the DNA TGTGCCAGCTCCTCGGGGTATGGCAATCAGCCCCAGCATTTT. Residues: CASSSGYGNQPQHF. The whole variable domain, filled in from reference TRBV18 and TRBJ1-5, reads NAGVMQNPRHLVRRRGQEARLRCSPMKGHSHVYWYRQLPEEGLKFMVYLQKENIIDESGMPKERFSAEFPKEGPSILRIQQVVRGDSAAYFCASSSGYGNQPQHFGDGTRLSIL.

The chain couples TRBV19 to TRBJ1-5; the D gene is possibly TRBD1 (5 bases). Per the germline V gene, CDR1 is LNHDA and CDR2 is SQIVND (reference sequence). This CDR3 region has 14 residues. V dropped 7 bases and J dropped 9 bases, with 19 bases sitting between them. The CDR3 region has the DNA TGTGCCAGTACCAACGGACGGTTTCAGGGGCCCCAGCATTTT. Its protein product is CASTNGRFQGPQHF.

This chain uses TRBV15 with TRBJ2-1; tentatively, D is TRBD2 (7 bases). Per germline, CDR1 LNHNV and CDR2 YYDKDF (reference sequence). This CDR3 is built from 16 residues. V shed 6 bases and J shed 6 bases, with 21 bases lying between them. Here the CDR3 DNA reads TGTGCCACCAGAGAACCGGGGGGCGGCCGTTCCAATGAGCAGTTCTTC. This encodes CATREPGGGRSNEQFF.

The V and J genes are TRBV10-1 and TRBJ1-5; D not resolved. Germline V lookup: CDR1 WNHNN, CDR2 SYGVQD (reference sequence). The CDR3 loop spans 13 amino acids. The ends were cut back, 5 bases at V and 0 bases at J, with 5 bases in the middle. The CDR3 reads CASSTDSNQPQHF. In DNA form, the CDR3 reads TGCGCCAGCAGTACTGATAGCAATCAGCCCCAGCATTTT.

This clone was found a few times. This sequence joins TRBV19 and TRBJ2-1, with TRBD2 matching over 7 bases. There are 15 residues in the CDR3. V lost 3 bases, J lost 9 bases, and 11 bases stayed unmatched. The V gene's germline CDR1 is LNHDA and CDR2 SQIVND (reference sequence). The chain's CDR3 is CASSISLVGRSEQFF. As DNA, the CDR3 is TGTGCCAGTAGTATCAGTCTAGTCGGGAGGTCTGAGCAGTTCTTC.

This chain uses TRBV19 with TRBJ2-1; TRBD1 aligns across 7 bases. From germline, CDR1 is LNHDA and CDR2 SQIVND (reference sequence). V shed 6 bases, J shed 4 bases, and the junction held 9 bases outside the gene matches. The CDR3 is 15 residues long. Written as DNA, the CDR3 is TGTGCCAGTAGGGGGACCGGGACAGCTTACAATGAGCAGTTCTTC. Amino acid sequence: CASRGTGTAYNEQFF.

This chain joins TRBV11-2 and TRBJ1-2, with D unresolved. Germline V gives CDR1 SGHAT, CDR2 FQNNGV. This CDR3 region has 13 residues. V was clipped by 5 bases and J by 5 bases, with 12 bases between them. CDR3 sequence (DNA): TGTGCCAGCAGCCCAGGCGGGGAATATGGCTACACCTTC. Translated: CASSPGGEYGYTF.

This clone has just a few counts. CDR3 in amino acids: CAWSTPGGFSGYTF. DNA of the CDR3: TGTGCCTGGAGTACACCTGGGGGGTTCAGTGGCTACACCTTC. This rearrangement joins TRBV30 to TRBJ1-2; D is perhaps TRBD1 (5 bases). Germline V gene lookup returns CDR1 GTSNPN and CDR2 SVGIG (reference sequence). CDR3 length equals 14 residues. V was cut by 2 bases and J by 7 bases, with 17 bases left in between.

The V and J genes are TRBV4-1 and TRBJ2-3; 8 positions agree with TRBD2. The V gene's germline CDR1 is MGHRA and CDR2 YSYEKL. The CDR3 sequence is 17 residues long. V dropped 1 base and J dropped 3; count of bases not matched to a gene: 9. The CDR3 nucleotides read TGCGCCAGCAGCCAAGGGAGGGCAAGCGGGAGAACAGATACGCAGTATTTT. This gives the protein CASSQGRASGRTDTQYF.

This clone was picked up one time. This chain connects TRBV5-1 to TRBJ2-2; D remains ambiguous. The CDR3 totals 16 residues. Germline CDR1 SGHRS, CDR2 YFSETQ. Between the trimmed V and J ends, which lost 3 bases and 2 bases, there was a span of 14 bases. The CDR3: CASSSTSEPNTGELFF. The CDR3 bases are TGCGCCAGCAGCTCAACCAGCGAACCAAACACCGGGGAGCTGTTTTTT.

This clone was recorded once. The V and J genes are TRBV19 and TRBJ1-6, with 9 bases lining up with TRBD1. V gave up 6 bases and J gave up 10 bases; unmatched junction bases: 19. The CDR3 is 18 amino acids. Germline V gives CDR1 LNHDA, CDR2 SQIVND (reference sequence). The CDR3 DNA follows: TGTGCCAGTAGCAACCGTAGCCCGAAAGGACAGGGGAACTCACCCCTCCACTTT. Its translation is CASSNRSPKGQGNSPLHF.

This sequence joins TRBV4-1 and TRBJ2-5; 7 nucleotides line up with TRBD1. The CDR3 length is 15 residues. Looked up from germline, CDR1 is MGHRA and CDR2 is YSYEKL. V was pared by 4 bases and J by 2 bases, with 7 bases of the junction left unmatched. The CDR3 loop is CASSPSTGQQETQYF. Written as DNA, the CDR3 is TGCGCCAGCAGCCCGTCGACAGGGCAACAAGAGACCCAGTACTTC.

The rearrangement links TRBV11-3 to TRBJ2-5; 8 nucleotides match TRBD2. Germline V gene data show CDR1 as SGHNT and CDR2 as YENEEA. The CDR3 sequence is 17 residues long. V trimming: 5 bases; J trimming: 0 bases; junction bases outside the gene matches: 11. This CDR3 is CASSHSGGWGDQETQYF. In DNA form, the CDR3 reads TGTGCCAGCAGCCACAGCGGGGGATGGGGGGACCAAGAGACCCAGTACTTC.

CDR3 DNA: TGTGCCAGCAGCTCGGACAGACACAATGAGCAGTTCTTC. This gives the protein CASSSDRHNEQFF. The chain recombines TRBV7-6 with TRBJ2-1, with D tentatively TRBD1 (6 bases). The CDR3 length is 13 residues. Germline CDR1 and CDR2: SGHVS and FNYEAQ. Trimming took off 4 bases at V and 5 bases at J, with 9 bases between the two ends.

The genes are TRBV7-2 and TRBJ2-1, with 14 bases identical to TRBD2. J was trimmed by 15 bases and V by 5 bases; bases with no gene match: 9. This CDR3 contains 14 residues. Germline CDR1 reads SGHTA; CDR2 reads FQGNSA. The DNA of the CDR3 is TGTGCCAGCAGCCTCACCCGACTAGCGGGAGGGATGTTCTTC. It translates to CASSLTRLAGGMFF.

The chain carries TRBV12-3 or TRBV12-4 and TRBJ1-2; the D gene is possibly TRBD1 (6 bases). The V end lost 7 bases, the J end lost 4 bases, and 13 bases lay between the germline ends. CDR3 length equals 13 residues. The chain's CDR3 is CASTPDRVYGYTF. Written as DNA, the CDR3 is TGTGCCAGCACTCCGGACAGAGTCTATGGCTACACCTTC.

The chain is built from TRBV3-1 (or the pseudogene TRBV3-2) and TRBJ1-1; no firm D call. The V end lost 4 bases, the J end lost 4 bases, and 13 bases lay between the germline ends. The CDR3 totals 14 residues. Looked up from germline, CDR1 is LGHDT and CDR2 is YNNKEL (reference sequence). Written as DNA, the CDR3 is TGTGCCAGCAGCCCGGGGAATAAAATCACTGAAGCTTTCTTT. Its translation is CASSPGNKITEAFF.

This chain joins TRBV9 and TRBJ1-3, with D possibly being TRBD1 (6 bases). Germline CDR1 SGDLS, CDR2 YYNGEE. The CDR3 length is 16 residues. Between the trimmed V and J ends, which lost 4 bases and 0 bases, there was a span of 14 bases. CDR3 nucleotide sequence: TGTGCCAGCAGCCCCGCGGGGGCGACCTCTGGAAACACCATATATTTT. This encodes CASSPAGATSGNTIYF.

The V gene is TRBV3-1 (or the pseudogene TRBV3-2), the J gene TRBJ1-2; no clear D gene. Trimming cost V 3 bases and J 13 bases, with 18 bases left between them. This CDR3 has 13 amino acids. Per the germline V gene, CDR1 is LGHDT and CDR2 is YNNKEL (reference sequence). The CDR3 reads CASSHMGVLDLTF. As DNA, the CDR3 is TGTGCCAGCAGCCATATGGGCGTTCTTGATCTCACCTTC.